Sequencing of this T cell receptor (beta chain) was carried out in a study of cytomegalovirus exposure and HLA in healthy donors. Study summary: Earlier work reported roughly 120 million unique TCR beta sequences from 180 million or so T cells. Most genotyped donors, over 70% of more than 300, had Caucasian-associated genetic ancestry.

With 60 Vbeta and 13 Jbeta primers, the PCR was carried out. Libraries were prepared by immunoSEQ multiplex PCR; TCRdb keeps only in-frame clonotypes and omits some of them. The sample table includes over 150,000 clones. Germline V lookup: CDR1 MNHNS, CDR2 SASEGT. V trimming: 5 bases; J trimming: 8 bases; junction bases outside the gene matches: 7. The CDR3 extends over 14 amino acids. The origin of this receptor is a boy younger than 18 in good health and CMV-seronegative. This chain joins TRBV6-1 and TRBJ1-4; 8 bases line up with TRBD1. Sequencing was performed on PBMCs. CDR3 nucleotides: TGTGCCAGCAGTCCCACAGGGGGGTACGAAAAACTGTTTTTT. Translated: CASSPTGGYEKLFF.